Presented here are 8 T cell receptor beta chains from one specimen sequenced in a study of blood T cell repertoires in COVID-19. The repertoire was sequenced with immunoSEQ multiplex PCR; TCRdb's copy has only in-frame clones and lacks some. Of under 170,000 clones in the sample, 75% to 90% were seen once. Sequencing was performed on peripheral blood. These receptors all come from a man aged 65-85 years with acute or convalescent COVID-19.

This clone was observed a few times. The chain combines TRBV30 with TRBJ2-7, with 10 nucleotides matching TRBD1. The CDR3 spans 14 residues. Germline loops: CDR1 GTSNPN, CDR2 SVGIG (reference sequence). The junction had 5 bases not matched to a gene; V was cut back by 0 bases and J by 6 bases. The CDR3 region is CAWSVQTGGSEQYF. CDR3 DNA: TGTGCCTGGAGTGTACAGACAGGGGGCTCCGAGCAGTACTTC.

CDR3 sequence (DNA): TGTGCCACCAGTCGCGGGCGTGGCACTGAAGCTTTCTTT. It codes for CATSRGRGTEAFF. The rearrangement joins TRBV24-1 to TRBJ1-1; no definite D call. This CDR3 contains 13 residues. Germline loops: CDR1 KGHDR, CDR2 SFDVKD. The V end was cut by 6 bases, the J end by 4 bases, with 11 bases between.

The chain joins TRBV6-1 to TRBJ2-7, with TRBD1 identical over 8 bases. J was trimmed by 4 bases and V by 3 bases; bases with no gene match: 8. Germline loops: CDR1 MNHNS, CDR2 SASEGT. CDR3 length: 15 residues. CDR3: CASSEVGQGIYEQYF. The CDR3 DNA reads TGTGCCAGCAGTGAGGTAGGACAGGGTATTTACGAGCAGTACTTC.

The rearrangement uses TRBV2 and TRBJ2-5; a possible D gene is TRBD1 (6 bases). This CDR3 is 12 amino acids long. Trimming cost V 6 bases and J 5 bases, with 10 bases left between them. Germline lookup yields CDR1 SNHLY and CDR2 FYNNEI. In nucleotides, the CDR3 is TGTGCCAGCAGGATACAGGGTGAGACCCAGTACTTC. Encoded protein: CASRIQGETQYF.

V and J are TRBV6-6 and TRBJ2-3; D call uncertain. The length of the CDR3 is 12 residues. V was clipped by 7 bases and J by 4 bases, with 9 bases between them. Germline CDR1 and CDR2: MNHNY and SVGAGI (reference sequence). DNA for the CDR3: TGTGCCAGCATGAGGTCAGCAGATACGCAGTATTTT. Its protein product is CASMRSADTQYF.

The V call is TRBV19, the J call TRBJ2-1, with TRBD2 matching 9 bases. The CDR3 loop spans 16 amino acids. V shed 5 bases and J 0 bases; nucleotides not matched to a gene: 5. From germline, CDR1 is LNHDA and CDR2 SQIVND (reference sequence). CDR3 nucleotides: TGTGCCAGTAGTCGTCCTAGCGGGGCCTCCTACAATGAGCAGTTCTTC. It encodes CASSRPSGASYNEQFF.

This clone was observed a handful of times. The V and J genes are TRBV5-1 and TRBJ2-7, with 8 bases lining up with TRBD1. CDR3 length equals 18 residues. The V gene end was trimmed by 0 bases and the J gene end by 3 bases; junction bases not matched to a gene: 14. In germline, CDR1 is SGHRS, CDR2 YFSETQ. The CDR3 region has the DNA TGCGCCAGCAGCTTGGGTGCAGGGGGCCTGATCCTAAACTACGAGCAGTACTTC. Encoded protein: CASSLGAGGLILNYEQYF.

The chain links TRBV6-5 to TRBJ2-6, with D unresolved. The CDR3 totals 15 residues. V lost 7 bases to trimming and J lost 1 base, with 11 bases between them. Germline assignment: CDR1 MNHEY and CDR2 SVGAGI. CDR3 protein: CASTWAHSGANVLTF. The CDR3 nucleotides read TGTGCCAGCACATGGGCCCATTCTGGGGCCAACGTCCTGACTTTC.